This TCR beta chain was captured in a study of T-cell reconstitution after alpha-beta-depleted transplantation in children. From germline, CDR1 is GTSNPN and CDR2 SVGIG (reference sequence). CDR3 length: 16 amino acids. Trimming cost V 1 base and J 3 bases; bases outside gene matches: 10. This clonotype was seen a few times. Preparation of the TCRbeta library was carried out with unique molecular identifiers. In TCRdb, the PCR reads were re-called with MiXCR into one record per CDR3 protein. This sample has 500,000 or so distinct CDR3 sequences; approximately 32% occur once, and the top ten carry around 2.4%.

The chain carries TRBV30 and TRBJ1-1; 8 bases are a match to TRBD1. The sample in question was PBMCs from the stem cell graft donor, obtained from the stem cell graft. The TCR comes from a human donor who donated a stem cell graft to a child with aplastic anemia. The CDR3: CAWSDGTGGWDTEAFF. The CDR3 nucleotides read TGTGCCTGGAGTGATGGTACAGGGGGTTGGGACACTGAAGCTTTCTTT.